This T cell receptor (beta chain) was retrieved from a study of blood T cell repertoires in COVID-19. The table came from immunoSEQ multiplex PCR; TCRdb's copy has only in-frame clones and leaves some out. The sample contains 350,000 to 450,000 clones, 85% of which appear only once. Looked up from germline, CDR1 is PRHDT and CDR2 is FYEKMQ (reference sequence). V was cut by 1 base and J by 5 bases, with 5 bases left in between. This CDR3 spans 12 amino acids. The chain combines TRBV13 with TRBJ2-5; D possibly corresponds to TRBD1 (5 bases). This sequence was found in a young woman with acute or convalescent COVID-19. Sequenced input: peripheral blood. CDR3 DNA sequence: TGTGCCAGCAGCTTAGAGGGGGAGACCCAGTACTTC. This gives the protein CASSLEGETQYF.